The 20 T cell receptor beta chains in this list originate from one sample, sequenced in a study of T cells in Graves' hyperthyroidism and ophthalmopathy. Researchers took RNA transcripts and amplified the TCR beta CDR3 regions from them. Researchers ran a first-round RT-PCR on the TCR CDR3 using the HTBI primer set. TCRdb re-derived calls from the multiplex PCR reads in MiXCR, one entry per CDR3 protein. The profile covers fewer than 450,000 distinct CDR3 sequences, with about an eighth appearing a single time and around 28% taken by the ten largest. Sequences were obtained from blood. The receptors were sampled from a man aged 45-65 years with Graves' ophthalmopathy.

The rearrangement links TRBV7-9 to TRBJ2-3; TRBD2 agrees at 14 bases. CDR3 length equals 19 residues. The V gene end was trimmed by 5 bases and the J gene end by 0 bases; junction bases not matched to a gene: 10. Germline V gene data show CDR1 as SEHNR and CDR2 as FQNEAQ (reference sequence). CDR3 protein: CASSGPGLAGVGSTDTQYF. The CDR3, as DNA: TGTGCCAGCAGCGGACCGGGACTAGCGGGAGTTGGAAGCACAGATACGCAGTATTTT.

The CDR3 region is CASSFPLDTDTQYF. DNA for the CDR3: TGTGCCAGCAGCTTTCCCCTAGACACAGATACGCAGTATTTT. The J gene is TRBJ2-3, the V gene TRBV5-5; D remains unclear. Trimming took 2 bases from V and 2 from J, leaving 9 bases between them. The CDR3 extends over 14 amino acids. CDR1 is SGHKS and CDR2 is YYEKEE in the germline V gene (reference sequence).

This clonotype was seen ten or more times. The rearrangement uses TRBV7-2 and TRBJ2-7; weak D call: TRBD2 (5 bases). There are 15 residues in the CDR3. V dropped 1 base and J dropped 3 bases, with 13 bases sitting between them. Germline V gene lookup returns CDR1 SGHTA and CDR2 FQGNSA. For the CDR3, the DNA is TGTGCCAGCAGCTTAGTGAGAGTAGCGAACTACGAGCAGTACTTC. Translating gives CASSLVRVANYEQYF.

The table lists this clonotype with many counts. The chain joins TRBV12-3 or TRBV12-4 to TRBJ2-7, with D perhaps matching TRBD2 (6 bases). The germline V and J ends were trimmed by 6 bases and 9 bases, with 15 bases remaining between them. CDR3 size: 12 residues. The CDR3 sequence is CASSLTGDLQYF. CDR3 nucleotides: TGTGCCAGCAGCCTAACGGGGGATTTGCAGTACTTC.

This clonotype was counted at least ten times. The chain uses TRBV30 and TRBJ1-1; 8 bases map to TRBD1. The CDR3 has 13 amino acids. J was trimmed by 7 bases and V by 0 bases; bases with no gene match: 4. CDR1 and CDR2 from the germline V gene are GTSNPN and SVGIG (reference sequence). The CDR3 sequence is CAWSVDRVFEAFF. The CDR3 nucleotides are TGTGCCTGGAGTGTGGACAGGGTTTTTGAAGCTTTCTTT.

This clonotype was detected only a few times. This chain connects TRBV28 to TRBJ1-4, with TRBD1 as a possible D gene (5 bases). Germline V CDR1 and CDR2: MDHEN, SYDVKM. The CDR3 loop spans 14 amino acids. The V end lost 7 bases, the J end lost 15 bases, and 24 bases lay between the germline ends. CDR3 bases: TGTGCCAGCAATCAACCCCCCCCGGCAGGGTACATGTTTTTT. Protein: CASNQPPPAGYMFF.

This clonotype has ten or more counts. The rearrangement uses TRBV12-3 or TRBV12-4 and TRBJ2-1, with 7 positions matching TRBD2. CDR3 length equals 15 residues. The V segment lost 5 bases and the J segment 7 bases; nucleotides outside the gene matches: 11. DNA of the CDR3: TGTGCCAGCAGTACCTATTCTGGGGGAGGGAATGAGCAGTTCTTC. Translated, it gives CASSTYSGGGNEQFF.

This clonotype is a singleton in its sample. The V call is TRBV4-2, the J call TRBJ2-2; 13 bases map to TRBD2. There are 18 residues in the CDR3. The germline gives CDR1 LGHNA, CDR2 YNFKEQ. Unmatched junction bases numbered 7, after V lost 4 bases and J lost 2 bases. The CDR3 DNA follows: TGTGCCAGCAGCCTAGAGGGACTAGCGGGAAAAAACACCGGGGAGCTGTTTTTT. This codes for CASSLEGLAGKNTGELFF.

The sample holds one count of this clonotype. The rearrangement joins TRBV7-9 to TRBJ1-1; weak D call: TRBD1 (5 bases). The length of the CDR3 is 14 residues. V was clipped by 8 bases and J by 8 bases, with 21 bases between them. Germline assignment: CDR1 SEHNR and CDR2 FQNEAQ (reference sequence). CDR3 bases: TGTGCCAGCCGCCCAAAAGACAGCCTTGGGGAAGCTTTCTTT. It yields the protein CASRPKDSLGEAFF.

This clonotype was seen at least ten times. J is TRBJ2-3 and V is TRBV27; 7 positions agree with TRBD2. The V gene end was trimmed by 4 bases and the J gene end by 3 bases; junction bases not matched to a gene: 7. Germline values: CDR1 MNHEY, CDR2 SMNVEV (reference sequence). CDR3 length: 15 amino acids. This CDR3 is CASSWGGSSTDTQYF. In DNA, the CDR3 is TGTGCCAGCAGTTGGGGAGGGAGTTCAACAGATACGCAGTATTTT.

This clonotype was counted a few times. The chain combines TRBV19 with TRBJ1-2; 7 bases are a match to TRBD1. Germline trimming cut 5 bases from V and 4 bases from J; bases unmatched to any gene: 7. The CDR3 runs to 14 residues. Per germline, CDR1 LNHDA and CDR2 SQIVND (reference sequence). DNA for the CDR3: TGTGCCAGTAGTGAAAGACAGGGTCCCTATGGCTACACCTTC. Amino acids: CASSERQGPYGYTF.

The chain recombines TRBV20-1 with TRBJ2-1, with D possibly TRBD1 on 5 matching bases. Germline assignment: CDR1 DFQATT and CDR2 SNEGSKA (reference sequence). Trimming cost V 7 bases and J 3 bases, with 10 bases left between them. CDR3 length: 12 residues. CDR3 loop: CSVGRFYNEQFF. The DNA of the CDR3 is TGCAGTGTGGGGCGGTTCTACAATGAGCAGTTCTTC.

This clonotype was seen repeatedly, ten times or more. The chain couples TRBV7-8 to TRBJ2-4; D is uncertain. This CDR3 has 17 residues. CDR1 is SGHVS and CDR2 is FQNEAQ in the germline V gene. V was pared by 2 bases and J by 2 bases, with 16 bases between. The chain's CDR3 is CASSLTGLLGSKNIQYF. CDR3 coding DNA: TGTGCCAGCAGCTTAACGGGCCTGCTCGGATCCAAAAACATTCAGTACTTC.

This clonotype was recorded many times. The chain carries TRBV6-6 and TRBJ2-7; a weak D match, TRBD2 (6 bases). This CDR3 is 13 amino acids long. V lost 2 bases and J lost 5, with 10 bases in between. Germline V gene data show CDR1 as MNHNY and CDR2 as SVGAGI (reference sequence). CDR3 residues: CASSYVSGDEQYF. For the CDR3, the DNA is TGTGCCAGCAGTTACGTTTCGGGGGACGAGCAGTACTTC.

This clonotype was recorded at least ten times. The CDR3 here is CASSSKGGTEAFF. In DNA form, the CDR3 reads TGTGCCAGCAGTTCTAAAGGCGGGACTGAAGCTTTCTTT. The chain combines TRBV12-3 or TRBV12-4 with TRBJ1-1, with unresolved D. Trimming took off 4 bases at V and 5 bases at J, with 11 bases between the two ends. This CDR3 has 13 residues.

This clonotype was counted ten times or more. The gene calls are TRBV4-2 and TRBJ2-2; 9 bases match TRBD1. Germline V CDR1 and CDR2: LGHNA, YNFKEQ. With 4 bases clipped from V and 5 bases from J, the junction kept 8 bases outside the gene matches. This CDR3 region has 16 residues. DNA for the CDR3: TGTGCCAGCAGCCCTATACAGGGGGCTGGGACCGGGGAGCTGTTTTTT. Translated, it gives CASSPIQGAGTGELFF.

The chain joins TRBV10-3 to TRBJ2-2; D might be TRBD2 (6 bases). CDR3 length: 15 amino acids. Germline V CDR1 and CDR2: ENHRY, SYGVKD. Trimming removed 10 bases at V and 3 bases at J, with 18 bases between. Written as DNA, the CDR3 is TGTGCCACCCGTCCCCTTGCTAGCGACACCGGGGAGCTGTTTTTT. Translation gives CATRPLASDTGELFF.

This clonotype was recorded many times. The chain combines TRBV4-2 with TRBJ2-7; a weak D match, TRBD1 (6 bases). CDR1 is LGHNA and CDR2 is YNFKEQ in the germline V gene. V was trimmed by 0 bases and J by 1 base, leaving 13 bases between them. The CDR3 sequence is 16 residues long. The CDR3 is CASSQEAGGASYEQYF. CDR3 in DNA: TGTGCCAGCAGCCAAGAGGCTGGGGGCGCTTCCTACGAGCAGTACTTC.

This clonotype was counted ten times or more. This rearrangement joins TRBV11-3 to TRBJ2-1; 9 bases match TRBD2. The V segment lost 2 bases and the J segment 2 bases; nucleotides outside the gene matches: 4. Per germline, CDR1 SGHNT and CDR2 YENEEA. The CDR3 has 16 amino acids. The CDR3 region is CASSLYLAGAYNEQFF. The DNA of the CDR3 is TGTGCCAGCAGCTTATACTTAGCGGGGGCCTACAATGAGCAGTTCTTC.

This clonotype was recorded at least ten times. This sequence joins TRBV5-8 and TRBJ1-6, with 7 bases that match TRBD1. V lost 0 bases and J lost 8; bases outside the gene matches: 11. CDR1 SGHTS and CDR2 YDEGEE come from the germline V gene. The CDR3 has 17 residues. As DNA, the CDR3 is TGTGCCAGCAGCTTGGCAGGCACAGGGGCTGGTGATTCACCCCTCCACTTT. This sequence encodes CASSLAGTGAGDSPLHF.